The next 18 T cell receptor beta chains were all read from a single sample in a study of blood T cell repertoires in COVID-19. The table came from immunoSEQ multiplex PCR; TCRdb's copy has only in-frame clones and leaves some out. Of 430,000 or so clones listed, about 90% are singletons. The material sequenced was peripheral blood. Receptor source: a young man with COVID-19, enrolled during active disease.

The V and J genes are TRBV5-1 and TRBJ1-2, with D perhaps matching TRBD1 (5 bases). Deletions cut 3 bases from V and 3 bases from J, with 12 bases between. In germline, CDR1 is SGHRS, CDR2 YFSETQ. The CDR3 has 14 residues. The CDR3, as DNA: TGCGCCAGCAGCTCGTCCCAGGGTTACTATGGCTACACCTTC. Protein: CASSSSQGYYGYTF.

The sample holds one count of this clone. The chain uses TRBV15 and TRBJ2-1; 12 bases map to TRBD2. CDR3 length: 16 residues. The germline V gene encodes CDR1 LNHNV and CDR2 YYDKDF (reference sequence). The ends lost 0 bases at V and 6 bases at J; junction bases unmatched: 3. DNA of the CDR3: TGTGCCACCAGCAGAGATCTAGCGGGGGGGCCCAATGAGCAGTTCTTC. Its protein is CATSRDLAGGPNEQFF. Variable domain in full (rest from reference TRBV15 and TRBJ2-1): DAMVIQNPRYQVTQFGKPVTLSCSQTLNHNVMYWYQQKSSQAPKLLFHYYDKDFNNEADTPDNFQSRRPNTSFCFLDIRSPGLGDTAMYLCATSRDLAGGPNEQFFGPGTRLTVL.

The V call is TRBV12-3 or TRBV12-4, the J call TRBJ2-7; TRBD1 aligns across 8 bases. V trimming: 3 bases; J trimming: 6 bases; junction bases outside the gene matches: 4. The CDR3 is made up of 13 amino acids. CDR3 bases: TGTGCCAGCAGTTTGAGGGACAGGAGCGAGCAGTACTTC. Its protein is CASSLRDRSEQYF.

This clone was recorded only once. The V gene is TRBV12-5, the J gene TRBJ2-2; 9 bases align to TRBD2. The V segment lost 2 bases and the J segment 4 bases; nucleotides outside the gene matches: 17. CDR1 is LGHNT, CDR2 FRNRAP, per germline. The CDR3 consists of 20 residues. The CDR3: CASGLMVRGLATGGTGELFF. CDR3 coding DNA: TGTGCTAGTGGTTTGATGGTACGGGGACTAGCAACGGGGGGCACCGGGGAGCTGTTTTTT.

The rearrangement uses TRBV30 and TRBJ1-6; possible D gene TRBD1, 6 bases. In germline, CDR1 is GTSNPN, CDR2 SVGIG (reference sequence). This CDR3 is 17 amino acids long. Trimming stripped 1 base from V and 8 bases from J, with 21 bases between. The CDR3 loop is CAWSATWDTRGHSPLHF. The CDR3 nucleotides are TGTGCCTGGAGTGCCACTTGGGACACCCGAGGGCATTCACCCCTCCACTTT.

The chain links TRBV6-5 to TRBJ2-7; 8 bases are a match to TRBD1. The length of the CDR3 is 14 residues. Germline V gives CDR1 MNHEY, CDR2 SVGAGI. The trim removed 1 base at V and 7 bases at J, leaving 6 bases unmatched. This CDR3 reads CASSYLGQAGEQYF. The CDR3 DNA reads as TGTGCCAGCAGTTACTTGGGACAGGCGGGAGAGCAGTACTTC.

The V gene is TRBV5-5, the J gene TRBJ2-7; the match to TRBD1 covers 8 bases. Germline lookup yields CDR1 SGHKS and CDR2 YYEKEE (reference sequence). V gave up 2 bases and J gave up 2 bases; unmatched junction bases: 3. The CDR3 is 14 residues long. In DNA form, the CDR3 reads TGTGCCAGCAGCTTTCAACAGGGGGCCTACGAGCAGTACTTC. Translated: CASSFQQGAYEQYF.

The rearrangement uses TRBV9 and TRBJ2-3; no definite D call. Germline V gene sequence: CDR1 SGDLS, CDR2 YYNGEE. Trimming removed 0 bases from V and 2 bases from J, with 7 bases in between. This CDR3 comprises 14 residues. This CDR3 reads CASSVGVVTDTQYF. Here the CDR3 DNA reads TGTGCCAGCAGCGTAGGAGTCGTCACAGATACGCAGTATTTT.

The chain uses TRBV27 and TRBJ1-5; maybe TRBD1 (6 bases). Germline V gene sequence: CDR1 MNHEY, CDR2 SMNVEV (reference sequence). V was clipped by 6 bases and J by 1 base, with 19 bases between them. The CDR3 totals 17 residues. The CDR3 loop reads CASRRGIGELSNQPQHF. The CDR3, as DNA: TGTGCCAGCAGGAGGGGGATAGGAGAGCTGAGCAATCAGCCCCAGCATTTT.

The V call is TRBV11-2, the J call TRBJ2-1; 9 bases are a match to TRBD2. There are 17 residues in the CDR3. From germline, CDR1 is SGHAT and CDR2 FQNNGV. The ends lost 0 bases at V and 6 bases at J; junction bases unmatched: 9. The CDR3 DNA follows: TGTGCCAGCAGCTTAGACTGGACGTCTAGCGGGGTCAATGAGCAGTTCTTC. Translating it yields CASSLDWTSSGVNEQFF.

The chain combines TRBV29-1 with TRBJ2-1; D is unresolved. CDR3 length: 14 residues. Trimming cost V 0 bases and J 4 bases, with 10 bases left between them. The germline V gene has CDR1 SQVTM and CDR2 ANQGSEA. CDR3 bases: TGCAGCGTTGAAGACAAAGACACGTACAATGAGCAGTTCTTC. This sequence encodes CSVEDKDTYNEQFF.

The chain joins TRBV6-1 to TRBJ2-5; 16 bases agree with TRBD2. Trimming took 2 bases from V and 5 from J; bases not matched to a gene: 2. The CDR3 extends over 16 amino acids. CDR1 is MNHNS and CDR2 is SASEGT in the germline V gene. CDR3 coding DNA: TGTGCCAGCAGTGAATGGGGACTAGCGGGAGGGGAGACCCAGTACTTC. Protein sequence: CASSEWGLAGGETQYF.

This clone appeared a single time. This chain uses TRBV3-1 (or the pseudogene TRBV3-2) with TRBJ2-1; the D gene is possibly TRBD1 (6 bases). V dropped 0 bases and J dropped 6 bases, with 9 bases sitting between them. From germline, CDR1 is LGHDT and CDR2 YNNKEL (reference sequence). CDR3 size: 14 residues. CDR3 sequence (DNA): TGTGCCAGCAGCCAAGACTTCAGGGGCAATGAGCAGTTCTTC. It is translated as CASSQDFRGNEQFF.

This sequence joins TRBV7-2 and TRBJ2-2; possibly TRBD2 for D (5 bases). Trimming took off 2 bases at V and 7 bases at J, with 14 bases between the two ends. The CDR3 is made up of 15 amino acids. The germline V gene encodes CDR1 SGHTA and CDR2 FQGNSA. CDR3 sequence reads: CASSLQRVGHGELFF. The DNA for the CDR3 is TGTGCCAGCAGCTTACAGAGGGTGGGTCACGGGGAGCTGTTTTTT.

This chain joins TRBV10-2 and TRBJ2-1; 13 nucleotides match TRBD2. The CDR3 is made up of 15 amino acids. Germline V gene data show CDR1 as WSHSY and CDR2 as SAAADI. J lost 7 bases, V lost 4 bases, and 4 bases had no gene match. DNA for the CDR3: TGCGCCAGCAGTGGACGGACTAGCGGGGGAAATGAGCAGTTCTTC. Its protein is CASSGRTSGGNEQFF.

J is TRBJ1-2 and V is TRBV6-5; D gene ambiguous. This CDR3 is 14 amino acids long. Per the germline V gene, CDR1 is MNHEY and CDR2 is SVGAGI. Trimming removed 6 bases at V and 0 bases at J, with 11 bases between. The CDR3 here is CASRWANANYGYTF. As DNA, the CDR3 is TGTGCCAGCAGATGGGCGAATGCTAACTATGGCTACACCTTC.

The chain uses TRBV5-3 and TRBJ2-7; 8 positions agree with TRBD2. TRBV5-3 is annotated as an ORF whose role is uncertain. CDR3 length: 13 residues. Unmatched junction bases numbered 2, after V lost 0 bases and J lost 6 bases. The CDR3 DNA follows: TGTGCCAGAAGCTTGGCCGGGGGGGGCGAGCAGTACTTC. It yields the protein CARSLAGGGEQYF.

J is TRBJ2-5 and V is TRBV4-1; possibly TRBD2 for D (6 bases). The CDR3 extends over 12 amino acids. V was trimmed by 4 bases and J by 7 bases, leaving 10 bases between them. CDR1 MGHRA and CDR2 YSYEKL come from the germline V gene. The CDR3 nucleotides read TGCGCCAGCAGCCCGGTCGGGGGGACCCAGTACTTC. Its protein is CASSPVGGTQYF.